This entry features one T cell receptor beta chain sequence. Its antigen is unidentified. Clones were read by immunoSEQ multiplex PCR, and TCRdb kept only the in-frame ones, dropping some. The table records over 450,000 clones, about 88% of them present only once. Treatment meaning: about 20 received Ad26.COV2.S at low or high dose, single or two shots; roughly five received placebo; per-sample allocation not given. Collection of the samples took place on day 63 after the first injection of vaccine or placebo. J was trimmed by 4 bases and V by 1 base; bases with no gene match: 13. The CDR3 totals 20 residues. From germline, CDR1 is LGHNA and CDR2 YSLEER. This entry is derived from a study of Ad26.COV2.S vaccination and SARS-CoV-2 variants. Findings and limits, study-wide: Recipients of vaccine and of placebo showed similar breadth of their non-spike TCR repertoires.

This clonotype originated in a person aged 18 to 59 who received the Ad26.COV2.S COVID-19 vaccine or a placebo. The sequenced sample was peripheral blood, obtained in a trial of Ad26.COV2.S vaccine versus placebo. The rearrangement links TRBV4-3 to TRBJ2-2, with 12 bases fitting TRBD2. Here the CDR3 reads CASSQAPLLAGGPGTGELFF. The CDR3 coding sequence is TGCGCCAGCAGCCAAGCCCCACTCCTAGCGGGGGGGCCGGGCACCGGGGAGCTGTTTTTT.